Sequencing of this TCR beta chain was carried out in a study of blood T cell repertoires in COVID-19. As for the study in general: The analysed material was cDNA or gDNA that came from T cells, B-cell-depleted T cells, or PBMCs.

Method: immunoSEQ multiplex PCR; TCRdb's copy keeps in-frame clones and lacks some. The sample shows about 110,000 clones, 81% of them seen only once. This clone was recorded once. Germline V gives CDR1 KGHSH, CDR2 LQKENI. The CDR3 consists of 17 residues. V shed 6 bases and J shed 0 bases, with 15 bases lying between them. The sample comprised peripheral blood. The chain combines TRBV18 with TRBJ2-6; D gene unclear. The clonotype comes from a man older than 75 with acute or convalescent COVID-19. CDR3 protein: CASSPSPYSSGANVLTF. In DNA, the CDR3 is TGTGCCAGCTCTCCTTCCCCTTATAGCTCTGGGGCCAACGTCCTGACTTTC.